The source of this TCR beta chain is a study of cytomegalovirus exposure and HLA in healthy donors. PCR was performed using 60 Vbeta and 13 Jbeta primers. The protocol was immunoSEQ multiplex PCR, while the TCRdb copy is restricted to in-frame clones and leaves out a portion. The sample yields 150,000 to 200,000 clones, over 80% seen once. There are a few counts of this clone. The antigen is undetermined. Whole-study results and caveats: TCR beta chains associated with HLA were, in a later analysis, more clonally expanded than equally common others. As was reported, the HLA-A and HLA-B alleles of most subjects were accurately predicted from TCR beta sequences. A later analysis reportedly identified an Asian-associated ancestry cluster as carrying fewer N-insertions than the approximately 640-donor mean.

V lost 5 bases and J 4 bases, leaving 20 bases between the germline ends. This CDR3 is 16 amino acids long. Germline-derived CDR1 and CDR2 are MDHEN and SYDVKM. Material for sequencing was PBMCs. This receptor was obtained from a girl aged 5-17 years in good health and CMV-seropositive. This sequence joins TRBV28 and TRBJ1-2, with D possibly matching TRBD1 (6 bases). Here the CDR3 DNA reads TGTGCCAGCAGTCTTTCCATTAGGCAGGGGTTCTATGGCTACACCTTC. It translates to CASSLSIRQGFYGYTF.